The source of this T cell receptor beta chain is a study of CD8 T cells in Susac syndrome. RNA in amounts of about 0.45 to 1 ug was reverse transcribed with random hexamers. One entry per CDR3 protein results from TCRdb running MiXCR on the immunoSEQ multiplex PCR reads. The repertoire holds hundreds of thousands of distinct CDR3 sequences, with roughly 85% as singletons. Trimming took off 6 bases at V and 3 bases at J, with 27 bases between the two ends. Germline loops: CDR1 MDHEN, CDR2 SYDVKM. This CDR3 contains 18 residues. The clonotype originates from a human donor with multiple sclerosis. The material sequenced was CD8+ T cells from PBMCs. This chain joins TRBV28 and TRBJ2-7; D gene uncertain. The CDR3 DNA is TGTGCCAGCAGCTTACCCCCCCTCCCCGTCCCATTCATCTACGAGCAGTACTTC. It encodes CASSLPPLPVPFIYEQYF.